This TCR beta chain was captured in a study of CD8+ T cells in alopecia areata. With regard to this clone: Its target is unknown.

Study-wide results and limits: A large proportion of expanded lesional clones were detected persisting in scalp and blood during tofacitinib. Normal skin's resident alphabeta T cells are sequenced alongside lesional scalp T cells.

This CDR3 spans 13 amino acids. Germline loops: CDR1 MNHEY, CDR2 SMNVEV (reference sequence). The V end lost 8 bases, the J end lost 7 bases, and 18 bases lay between the germline ends. After isolation, RNA underwent reverse transcription to generate cDNA as the sequencing template. The protocol was immunoSEQ multiplex PCR, while the TCRdb copy is restricted to in-frame clones and leaves out a portion. The sample consists of a few hundred thousand clones, approximately 67% of them appearing once. Stated treatment: oral pan-JAK inhibitor, 5-10 mg twice daily. CD4+ and CD8+ T cells were sorted from PBMCs stained for CD3, CD4 and CD8.

Specimen: CD4+ T cells sorted from blood, collected at approximately week 44, from a patient treated with tofacitinib. The clonotype comes from a human donor with alopecia areata. The gene calls are TRBV27 and TRBJ2-7, with D possibly TRBD2 on 5 matching bases. The CDR3 here is CASSTRTRGEQYF. The CDR3 DNA reads as TGTGCCAGCTCCACGCGGACCCGGGGAGAGCAGTACTTC.